This T cell receptor (beta chain) was found in a study of blood T cells in healthy people across ages. Findings and caveats of the study: Whereas aged donors had fewer naive CD4+ cells, long-lived donors had more of them and higher diversity. Older individuals had lower TCR beta diversity per million T cells (the decline was roughly linear).

With a J-beta primer mix and a sample-barcoded 5' primer, a second PCR ran about 6 to 11 cycles. Template switching added a 12-random-nucleotide identifier to every cDNA molecule. TCRdb processed the 5' RACE reads anew with MiXCR; each CDR3 protein has one entry. The sample holds roughly 1,700,000 distinct CDR3 sequences; roughly 27% are singletons and the top ten take roughly 8.2%. This CDR3 has 15 amino acids. Germline CDR1 and CDR2: SGHDN and FVKESK. V was trimmed by 4 bases and J by 0 bases, leaving 13 bases between them. Concerning this clonotype itself: Its specificity is unknown.

Sequencing was carried out using blood. The chain is built from TRBV14 and TRBJ2-7; tentatively, D is TRBD1 or TRBD2 (5 bases each). The TCR was taken from a woman under 40 in good health. The chain's CDR3 is CASSPWGRISYEQYF. The CDR3, as DNA: TGTGCCAGCAGCCCGTGGGGACGGATCTCCTACGAGCAGTACTTC.